The 15 T cell receptor beta chains below were found in one sample sequenced in a study of human versus mouse CDR3 diversity and MHC coevolution. Here immunoSEQ multiplex PCR was the method, and the copy in TCRdb shows in-frame clones only, minus some. The data contain fewer than 100,000 clones, 85% to 95% of them singletons. The source material was naive CD4+ T cells from blood. Described subset: CD45RO-negative CD62L-positive naive CD4 T cells. These TCRs come from a person aged 25 to 75 in good health.

This chain links TRBV7-2 with TRBJ1-5, with TRBD1 identical over 7 bases. With V trimmed by 5 bases and J by 3 bases, 13 bases remained unmatched. From germline, CDR1 is SGHTA and CDR2 FQGNSA. This CDR3 spans 17 amino acids. CDR3 sequence (DNA): TGTGCCAGCAGCGTAACAGGGGCCCTTCTACTCAATCAGCCCCAGCATTTT. Its translation: CASSVTGALLLNQPQHF.

In its sample, this clone was seen once. This rearrangement joins TRBV10-3 to TRBJ2-5; D is uncertain. Germline CDR1 reads ENHRY; CDR2 reads SYGVKD. Trimming removed 2 bases from V and 5 bases from J, with 3 bases in between. The CDR3 covers 11 residues. The CDR3 DNA reads as TGTGCCATCAGTGAGCGGGAGACCCAGTACTTC. Translating it yields CAISERETQYF.

The rearrangement uses TRBV15 and TRBJ1-4; a weak D match, TRBD1 (5 bases). CDR3 size: 17 residues. From germline, CDR1 is LNHNV and CDR2 YYDKDF (reference sequence). V gave up 6 bases and J gave up 2 bases, with 19 bases separating them. The chain's CDR3 is CATRKPRGRNTNEKLFF. CDR3 coding DNA: TGTGCCACCAGAAAACCCCGGGGGAGGAATACTAATGAAAAACTGTTTTTT.

This sequence joins TRBV28 and TRBJ1-2; weak D call: TRBD1 (5 bases). With 8 bases removed from V and 7 bases from J, the gap between germline ends came to 17 bases. CDR1 is MDHEN and CDR2 is SYDVKM in the germline V gene. The CDR3 contains 13 residues. This chain's CDR3 is CASGSERGSGYTF. DNA of the CDR3: TGTGCCAGCGGGTCAGAACGGGGGAGTGGCTACACCTTC.

The V call is TRBV7-2, the J call TRBJ2-5, with D perhaps TRBD2 (5 bases). This CDR3 has 14 amino acids. Germline loops: CDR1 SGHTA, CDR2 FQGNSA. Trimming removed 6 bases at V and 5 bases at J, with 16 bases between. This chain's CDR3 is CASRVPGIKETQYF. In DNA, the CDR3 is TGTGCCAGCAGGGTCCCGGGAATAAAGGAGACCCAGTACTTC.

The chain has TRBV5-4 and TRBJ2-1; 7 positions match TRBD1. Germline V gene data show CDR1 as SGHNT and CDR2 as YYREEE (reference sequence). The CDR3 has 13 amino acids. Germline trimming cut 2 bases from V and 9 bases from J; bases unmatched to any gene: 5. The CDR3 region has the DNA TGTGCCAGCAGCTTAAGGGACAGTCGTGAGCAGTTCTTC. It yields the protein CASSLRDSREQFF.

The rearrangement uses TRBV7-2 and TRBJ1-1; the D is unclear. The germline gives CDR1 SGHTA, CDR2 FQGNSA. The V end lost 5 bases, the J end lost 1 base, and 8 bases lay between the germline ends. CDR3 length: 13 residues. Written as DNA, the CDR3 is TGTGCCAGCAGCCGGGGAGAGAACACTGAAGCTTTCTTT. Its protein is CASSRGENTEAFF.

A word on this clone: It is likely a read error, because the conserved phenylalanine at the end of the CDR3 is missing. V and J are TRBV30 and TRBJ2-7, with D tentatively TRBD2 (6 bases). Trimming stripped 2 bases from V and 0 bases from J, with 11 bases between. Germline V gene data show CDR1 as GTSNPN and CDR2 as SVGIG (reference sequence). This CDR3 comprises 14 residues. Here the CDR3 DNA reads TGTGCCTGGAGTTCAGAGACTAGCTCCTACGAGCAGTACCTC. This gives the protein CAWSSETSSYEQYL.

The genes are TRBV5-1 and TRBJ1-5; 7 bases map to TRBD1. Germline CDR1 is SGHRS and CDR2 is YFSETQ. V was clipped by 1 base and J by 5 bases; unmatched bases: 0. This CDR3 spans 13 amino acids. CDR3 sequence: CASSLTGDQPQHF. The CDR3, as DNA: TGCGCCAGCAGCTTGACAGGGGATCAGCCCCAGCATTTT.

The chain recombines TRBV7-2 with TRBJ2-4; D remains ambiguous. The CDR3 runs 12 residues. From germline, CDR1 is SGHTA and CDR2 FQGNSA. V lost 5 bases and J lost 6, with 8 bases in between. The CDR3 DNA reads TGTGCCAGCAGCGAGGTCGGAAACATTCAGTACTTC. Its protein product is CASSEVGNIQYF.

This chain joins TRBV16 and TRBJ1-2; the match to TRBD1 covers 8 bases. The CDR3 has 15 residues. V trimming: 2 bases; J trimming: 6 bases; junction bases outside the gene matches: 8. Per the germline V gene, CDR1 is KGHSY and CDR2 is FQNENV. The CDR3: CASSQGSGQGHGYTF. In DNA form, the CDR3 reads TGTGCCAGCAGCCAAGGTTCAGGACAGGGACATGGCTACACCTTC.

The rearrangement uses TRBV6-1 and TRBJ1-1; a weak D match, TRBD1 (6 bases). Germline-derived CDR1 and CDR2 are MNHNS and SASEGT. The CDR3 has 13 residues. With 7 bases removed from V and 1 base from J, the gap between germline ends came to 10 bases. CDR3 region: CASIFRGNTEAFF. In DNA, the CDR3 is TGTGCCAGCATCTTCAGGGGGAACACTGAAGCTTTCTTT.

This chain links TRBV18 with TRBJ1-4, with D unclear. Germline CDR1 and CDR2: KGHSH and LQKENI. V was pared by 3 bases and J by 7 bases, with 6 bases between. The CDR3 has 12 amino acids. The CDR3 DNA reads as TGTGCCAGCTCACCCTCCGGTGAAAAACTGTTTTTT. Amino acid sequence: CASSPSGEKLFF. The entire variable domain, with the rest obtained from reference TRBV18 and TRBJ1-4, is as follows: NAGVMQNPRHLVRRRGQEARLRCSPMKGHSHVYWYRQLPEEGLKFMVYLQKENIIDESGMPKERFSAEFPKEGPSILRIQQVVRGDSAAYFCASSPSGEKLFFGSGTQLSVL.

V usage is TRBV21-1 and J usage is TRBJ1-4; TRBD1 is the table's D call and was not checked against the DNA. TRBV21-1 is tagged as a pseudogene. The CDR3 sequence is 23 residues long. The CDR3 DNA sequence: TGTGCCAGCAGCAAAGTAATGTCAGGGGCCCAGGCCCATGGATTTGCAACTAATGAAAAACTGTTTTTT. Its protein product is CASSKVMSGAQAHGFATNEKLFF.

The CDR3 nucleotides are TGTGCCAGCAGAAGGACTAGCGGGGTCTCCTACAATGAGCAGTTCTTC. Its protein product is CASRRTSGVSYNEQFF. The chain carries TRBV27 and TRBJ2-1, with 12 bases aligning to TRBD2. The germline CDR1 and CDR2 sequences are MNHEY and SMNVEV (reference sequence). Unmatched junction bases numbered 3, after V lost 6 bases and J lost 0 bases. This CDR3 has 16 amino acids.